Presented here are 24 T cell receptor beta chains from one specimen sequenced in a study of blood T cell repertoires in COVID-19. Only in-frame clones appear in the TCRdb table, and some are missing; sequencing was by immunoSEQ multiplex PCR. Among roughly 230,000 clones listed, about 85% were seen once. Source material: PBMCs or T cells enriched from blood (not recorded which). These receptors were taken from a woman aged 45-65 years who had been exposed to COVID-19.

This clone was detected once. The CDR3 sequence: CASSPYGLVETQYF. CDR3 DNA: TGTGCCAGTAGTCCCTACGGACTCGTAGAGACCCAGTACTTC. The chain joins TRBV19 to TRBJ2-5, with D possibly matching TRBD2 (5 bases). Germline CDR1 is LNHDA and CDR2 is SQIVND (reference sequence). The CDR3 sequence is 14 residues long. V was shortened by 5 bases and J by 4 bases, with 14 bases between the two germline ends.

The gene calls are TRBV3-1 (or the pseudogene TRBV3-2) and TRBJ1-1; the D is unclear. The germline V gene has CDR1 LGHDT and CDR2 YNNKEL (reference sequence). This CDR3 has 14 residues. The ends were cut back, 3 bases at V and 0 bases at J, with 8 bases in the middle. The CDR3 DNA reads TGTGCCAGCAGCCAGGGGAGAATGAACACTGAAGCTTTCTTT. Its protein is CASSQGRMNTEAFF.

The CDR3 sequence: CASSSGGEPLNTIYF. CDR3 DNA: TGTGCCAGCAGCTCAGGAGGGGAGCCCCTGAACACCATATATTTT. The genes are TRBV5-4 and TRBJ1-3, with D possibly TRBD1 on 5 matching bases. Germline loops: CDR1 SGHNT, CDR2 YYREEE (reference sequence). CDR3 length equals 15 residues. The V end was cut by 3 bases, the J end by 7 bases, with 17 bases between.

The chain's CDR3 is CASSLGALNEQFF. CDR3 coding DNA: TGTGCCAGCAGTTTGGGGGCCCTGAATGAGCAGTTCTTC. V usage is TRBV2 and J usage is TRBJ2-1, with a tentative D call TRBD1 (6 bases). CDR3 length equals 13 residues. Looked up from germline, CDR1 is SNHLY and CDR2 is FYNNEI. The germline V and J ends were trimmed by 5 bases and 7 bases, with 12 bases remaining between them.

The rearrangement joins TRBV9 to TRBJ2-5, with a possible D match to TRBD1 (6 bases). The V gene's germline CDR1 is SGDLS and CDR2 YYNGEE. This CDR3 spans 13 amino acids. Trimming removed 0 bases at V and 7 bases at J, with 10 bases between. For the CDR3, the DNA is TGTGCCAGCAGCGTAGGGGGGCTTGGGACCCAGTACTTC. Amino acid sequence: CASSVGGLGTQYF. The complete variable domain, with remaining parts taken from reference TRBV9 and TRBJ2-5, reads DSGVTQTPKHLITATGQRVTLRCSPRSGDLSVYWYQQSLDQGLQFLIQYYNGEERAKGNILERFSAQQFPDLHSELNLSSLELGDSALYFCASSVGGLGTQYFGPGTRLLVL.

The J gene is TRBJ2-3, the V gene TRBV13; 12 positions agree with TRBD2. Germline V CDR1 and CDR2: PRHDT, FYEKMQ (reference sequence). Trimming removed 5 bases from V and 1 base from J; junction bases left unmatched: 7. The CDR3 contains 17 residues. CDR3 in amino acids: CASSVRLAGAGTDTQYF. The DNA for the CDR3 is TGTGCCAGCAGCGTACGACTAGCGGGGGCCGGCACAGATACGCAGTATTTT.

J is TRBJ1-1 and V is TRBV19; 8 bases are shared with TRBD1. Germline values: CDR1 LNHDA, CDR2 SQIVND (reference sequence). The CDR3 runs 13 residues. The J segment lost 10 bases and the V segment lost 4 bases, leaving 8 bases of the junction unmatched. This CDR3 is CASSRGQGAGAFF. CDR3 bases: TGTGCCAGTAGTAGGGGGCAGGGGGCGGGAGCTTTCTTT.

This chain connects TRBV19 to TRBJ1-2; the match to TRBD1 covers 8 bases. The trim removed 5 bases at V and 8 bases at J, leaving 13 bases unmatched. Germline CDR1 reads LNHDA; CDR2 reads SQIVND (reference sequence). The CDR3 spans 15 residues. In DNA form, the CDR3 reads TGTGCCAGTAGTCCCACCTTAGGGACAGGCACCGGCTACACCTTC. Encoded protein: CASSPTLGTGTGYTF.

The CDR3 protein is CASSIDAGDQPQHF. The DNA of the CDR3 is TGTGCCAGTAGTATAGATGCAGGCGATCAGCCCCAGCATTTT. This chain uses TRBV19 with TRBJ1-5; no definite D call. CDR3 length: 14 residues. V was shortened by 0 bases and J by 5 bases, with 8 bases between the two germline ends. Germline V CDR1 and CDR2: LNHDA, SQIVND (reference sequence).

The rearrangement links TRBV21-1 to TRBJ1-1. TRBV21-1 has pseudogene status. This CDR3 is 10 amino acids long. CDR3 sequence: CASSRRGAFF. CDR3 DNA: TGTGCCAGCAGCCGCCGGGGAGCTTTCTTT.

The chain carries TRBV13 and TRBJ2-2, with TRBD2 identical over 8 bases. V dropped 5 bases and J dropped 4; count of bases not matched to a gene: 9. Germline lookup yields CDR1 PRHDT and CDR2 FYEKMQ (reference sequence). The CDR3 has 16 residues. This CDR3 reads CASSPTRGGRTGELFF. The CDR3 bases are TGTGCCAGCAGCCCGACCCGGGGGGGACGCACCGGGGAGCTGTTTTTT.

The chain joins TRBV7-9 to TRBJ1-1, with TRBD1 identical over 7 bases. The CDR3 runs 15 residues. V lost 5 bases and J lost 4; bases outside the gene matches: 10. Germline V gives CDR1 SEHNR, CDR2 FQNEAQ (reference sequence). The chain's CDR3 is CASSPDRTPGTEAFF. The CDR3 region has the DNA TGTGCCAGCAGCCCGGACAGGACACCGGGCACTGAAGCTTTCTTT.

The CDR3 DNA reads TGTGCCATCAGTGGATCCCTAAGCGGGGGGGCGGCCAATGAGCAGTTCTTC. It yields the protein CAISGSLSGGAANEQFF. This sequence joins TRBV10-3 and TRBJ2-1; 10 bases agree with TRBD2. The CDR3 consists of 17 residues. Germline-derived CDR1 and CDR2 are ENHRY and SYGVKD. The V segment lost 4 bases and the J segment 6 bases; nucleotides outside the gene matches: 12.

V and J are TRBV10-2 and TRBJ2-7, with D perhaps matching TRBD1 (5 bases). V lost 0 bases and J 7 bases, leaving 28 bases between the germline ends. CDR1 is WSHSY and CDR2 is SAAADI in the germline V gene. The CDR3 is 19 residues long. The CDR3 region is CASSESHRGAGGWLREQYF. CDR3 nucleotide sequence: TGCGCCAGCAGTGAGTCACACCGTGGGGCAGGTGGGTGGCTTCGGGAGCAGTACTTC.

The chain couples TRBV29-1 to TRBJ1-4; D is ambiguous. Deletions cut 2 bases from V and 8 bases from J, with 9 bases between. Germline V gene sequence: CDR1 SQVTM, CDR2 ANQGSEA. The CDR3 loop spans 12 amino acids. DNA for the CDR3: TGCAGCGTTGAAACCCGAGGAGAAAAACTGTTTTTT. It translates to CSVETRGEKLFF.

This chain joins TRBV7-2 and TRBJ2-7, with a weak D call TRBD1 (6 bases). V dropped 3 bases and J dropped 0 bases, with 15 bases sitting between them. Germline-derived CDR1 and CDR2 are SGHTA and FQGNSA. This CDR3 has 16 amino acids. CDR3: CASSFKGTKSSYEQYF. The CDR3 DNA is TGTGCCAGCAGCTTTAAAGGGACAAAGAGCTCCTACGAGCAGTACTTC.

This clone appeared once. V usage is TRBV19 and J usage is TRBJ1-2; D gene unclear. Looked up from germline, CDR1 is LNHDA and CDR2 is SQIVND (reference sequence). V was clipped by 3 bases and J by 4 bases, with 21 bases between them. This CDR3 has 17 residues. The CDR3 region has the DNA TGTGCCAGTAGTATCCTTGCGTCGGGAGTCTCGGTCTATGGCTACACCTTC. Translated: CASSILASGVSVYGYTF.

CDR3 sequence (DNA): TGTGCCAGCAGCTTAGCGGGAGGGGTTGTGCATGAAAAACTGTTTTTT. Its protein is CASSLAGGVVHEKLFF. The chain couples TRBV7-9 to TRBJ1-4, with D maybe TRBD1 (5 bases). Per germline, CDR1 SEHNR and CDR2 FQNEAQ (reference sequence). The CDR3 sequence is 16 residues long. V lost 0 bases and J 6 bases, leaving 14 bases between the germline ends.

A single count supports this clone. The J gene is TRBJ1-1, the V gene TRBV10-1; D unclear. V lost 9 bases to trimming and J lost 0 bases, with 14 bases between them. Germline loops: CDR1 WNHNN, CDR2 SYGVQD (reference sequence). The CDR3 extends over 14 amino acids. DNA of the CDR3: TGCGCCAGTGCTCGAGACAACGTGAACACTGAAGCTTTCTTT. Protein: CASARDNVNTEAFF.

This clone appeared once. The J gene is TRBJ1-2, the V gene TRBV10-3; possible D gene TRBD1, 6 bases. The CDR3 covers 15 residues. Trimming cost V 7 bases and J 6 bases, with 21 bases left between them. The germline CDR1 and CDR2 sequences are ENHRY and SYGVKD. For the CDR3, the DNA is TGTGCCATCACCCCGGGACACCGCTTTGGGGATGGCTACACCTTC. Protein sequence: CAITPGHRFGDGYTF.

The V call is TRBV10-3, the J call TRBJ2-2; D may be TRBD1 (6 bases). V lost 10 bases to trimming and J lost 1 base, with 19 bases between them. CDR3 size: 16 residues. CDR1 is ENHRY and CDR2 is SYGVKD in the germline V gene. CDR3 in amino acids: CATKSPGTRNTGELFF. The CDR3 bases are TGTGCCACCAAATCCCCCGGGACACGGAACACCGGGGAGCTGTTTTTT.

The chain employs TRBV6-5 and TRBJ2-6; 7 bases match TRBD1. The CDR3 consists of 15 residues. V trimming: 6 bases; J trimming: 4 bases; junction bases outside the gene matches: 6. Germline V lookup: CDR1 MNHEY, CDR2 SVGAGI. CDR3 coding DNA: TGTGCCAGCAGAGAGAGGGGGCTCGGGGCCAACGTCCTGACTTTC. This translates into CASRERGLGANVLTF.

The chain employs TRBV5-4 and TRBJ2-7; 10 bases are a match to TRBD1. The CDR3 spans 17 residues. Trimming at V came to 4 bases and at J to 2 bases, leaving 12 bases not matched to a gene. Germline V gives CDR1 SGHNT, CDR2 YYREEE (reference sequence). The CDR3 is CASSRGDRGEGTYEQYF. CDR3 nucleotides: TGTGCCAGCAGCAGGGGGGACAGGGGTGAGGGGACCTACGAGCAGTACTTC. Filled out from reference TRBV5-4 and TRBJ2-7, the complete variable domain reads ETGVTQSPTHLIKTRGQQVTLRCSSQSGHNTVSWYQQALGQGPQFIFQYYREEENGRGNFPPRFSGLQFPNYSSELNVNALELDDSALYLCASSRGDRGEGTYEQYFGPGTRLTVT.

This chain joins TRBV18 and TRBJ2-2; the D gene is possibly TRBD1 (5 bases). The CDR3 extends over 16 amino acids. Germline values: CDR1 KGHSH, CDR2 LQKENI. The V end was cut by 6 bases, the J end by 5 bases, with 19 bases between. The CDR3 loop reads CASSWDPQGRTGELFF. Written as DNA, the CDR3 is TGTGCCAGCTCCTGGGATCCGCAGGGAAGAACCGGGGAGCTGTTTTTT.